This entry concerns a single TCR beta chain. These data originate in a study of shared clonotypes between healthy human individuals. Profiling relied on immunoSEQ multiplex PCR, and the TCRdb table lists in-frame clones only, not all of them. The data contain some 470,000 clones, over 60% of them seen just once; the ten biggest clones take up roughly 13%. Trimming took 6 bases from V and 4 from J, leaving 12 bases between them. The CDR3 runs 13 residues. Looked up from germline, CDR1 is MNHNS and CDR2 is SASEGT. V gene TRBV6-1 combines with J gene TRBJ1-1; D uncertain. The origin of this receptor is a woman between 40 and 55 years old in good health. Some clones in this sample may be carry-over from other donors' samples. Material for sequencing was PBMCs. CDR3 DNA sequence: TGTGCCAGCAGAGTCGTCCAAGGCACTGAAGCTTTCTTT. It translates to CASRVVQGTEAFF.